This TCR beta chain was recorded in a study of T cell responses to AZD1222 COVID-19 vaccine. A note on this clone: Its antigen is unknown.

This CDR3 spans 16 amino acids. Germline V gene data show CDR1 as LNHDA and CDR2 as SQIVND (reference sequence). Trimming at V came to 1 base and at J to 0 bases, leaving 4 bases not matched to a gene. Points from the study as a whole: Donor demographics were predominantly white British with a female majority; clonal diversity may be underestimated.

Assay used: immunoSEQ multiplex PCR; TCRdb lists only in-frame clones, some missing. The table shows about 180,000 clones, with around 87% occurring only once. This sequence joins TRBV19 and TRBJ2-5; 8 bases match TRBD2. Material: peripheral blood, obtained on day 0 of AZD1222 vaccination. The sequence derives from an adult in good health. CDR3 nucleotides: TGTGCCAGTAGTATAGGGTCAGCGGGGGACCAAGAGACCCAGTACTTC. Encoded protein: CASSIGSAGDQETQYF.